A selection of T cell receptor beta chains follows, all from one sample in a study of blood T cell repertoires in COVID-19. TCRdb's copy holds only in-frame clones and misses some; the assay was immunoSEQ multiplex PCR. This sample has roughly 140,000 clones, with 79% found just once. The sequencing sample was made of peripheral blood. These receptor sequences come from a man aged 50 or older with active or convalescent COVID-19. Each CDR3 is given with its conserved first and last residue. The D gene is left open where the match is weak. Clone size is not always given. Where it is, it says once, few, many or a class for expanded clones.

>NA|TRBV28|TRBJ1-4|NA
TGTGCCAGCAGCAACGGGGGGGATCGTAATGAAAAACTGTTTTTT
CASSNGGDRNEKLFF
>few|TRBV18|TRBJ2-1|NA
TGTGCCAGCTCACCACCTGGCGGGATCTCCTACAATGAGCAGTTCTTC
CASSPPGGISYNEQFF
>NA|TRBV6-5|TRBJ1-2|TRBD1
TGTGCCAGCAGTTACTCACGGACAGGGGGTAACTATGGCTACACCTTC
CASSYSRTGGNYGYTF
>NA|TRBV13|TRBJ1-1|TRBD1
TGTGCCAGCAGCTTACCCCAACAGGGGGCTTTTGAAGCTTTCTTT
CASSLPQQGAFEAFF
>NA|TRBV5-8|TRBJ1-6|TRBD1
TGTGCCAGCAGCTCGGGACAGTCGGGAAGCTCCTATAATTCACCCCTCCACTTT
CASSSGQSGSSYNSPLHF
>NA|TRBV30|TRBJ1-2|NA
TGTGCCGGAGGGAAGGGGGGGGACTATGGCTACACCTTC
CAGGKGGDYGYTF
>NA|TRBV30|TRBJ2-7|TRBD2
TGTGCCTGGAGTCCCAACGGGAGGGTTGGGCAGTACTTC
CAWSPNGRVGQYF
>NA|TRBV9|TRBJ2-5|NA
TGTGCCAGCAGCGTTAATCCCCTGCAAGAGACCCAGTACTTC
CASSVNPLQETQYF
>NA|TRBV4-1|TRBJ2-1|TRBD2
TGCGCCAGCAGCCAAGATCGGTGGCGGGAGGTATACAATGAGCAGTTCTTC
CASSQDRWREVYNEQFF
>NA|TRBV7-9|TRBJ2-5|NA
TGTGCCAGCAGCTGGGGGGGCACGGAGACCCAGTACTTC
CASSWGGTETQYF
>NA|TRBV13|TRBJ2-7|NA
TGTGCCAGCAGCCCTACAGGGAGAGAGTTAGCGAACGAGCAGTACTTC
CASSPTGRELANEQYF
>NA|TRBV28|TRBJ2-4|NA
TGTGCTCTCATCCGCAGGGGTGTGGTAGCCAAAAACATTCAGTACTTC
CALIRRGVVAKNIQYF